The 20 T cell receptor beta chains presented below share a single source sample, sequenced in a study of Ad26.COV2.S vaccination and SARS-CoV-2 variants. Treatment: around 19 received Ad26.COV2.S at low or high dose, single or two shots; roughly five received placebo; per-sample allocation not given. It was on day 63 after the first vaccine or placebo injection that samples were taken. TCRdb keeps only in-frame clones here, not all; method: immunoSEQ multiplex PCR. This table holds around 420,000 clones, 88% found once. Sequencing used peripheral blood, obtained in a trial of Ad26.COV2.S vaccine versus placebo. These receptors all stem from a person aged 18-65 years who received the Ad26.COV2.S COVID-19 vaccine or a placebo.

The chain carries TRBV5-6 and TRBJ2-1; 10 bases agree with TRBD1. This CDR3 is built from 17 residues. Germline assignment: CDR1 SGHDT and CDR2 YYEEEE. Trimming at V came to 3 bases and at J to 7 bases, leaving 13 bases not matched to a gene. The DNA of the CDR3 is TGTGCCAGCAGCTCCGGGACAGGGGCCCAAGGTACGAATGAGCAGTTCTTC. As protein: CASSSGTGAQGTNEQFF.

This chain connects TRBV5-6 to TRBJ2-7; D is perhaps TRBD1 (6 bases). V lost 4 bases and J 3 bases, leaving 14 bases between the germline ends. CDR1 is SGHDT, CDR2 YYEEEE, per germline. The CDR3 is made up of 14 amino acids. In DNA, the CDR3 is TGTGCCAGCAGCGGGGGACATAAACACTACGAGCAGTACTTC. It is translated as CASSGGHKHYEQYF.

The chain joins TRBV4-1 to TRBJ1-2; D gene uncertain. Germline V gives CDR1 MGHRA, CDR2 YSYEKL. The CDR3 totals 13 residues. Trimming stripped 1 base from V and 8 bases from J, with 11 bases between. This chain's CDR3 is CASSQGQERGYTF. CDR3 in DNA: TGCGCCAGCAGCCAAGGGCAGGAGAGGGGCTACACCTTC.

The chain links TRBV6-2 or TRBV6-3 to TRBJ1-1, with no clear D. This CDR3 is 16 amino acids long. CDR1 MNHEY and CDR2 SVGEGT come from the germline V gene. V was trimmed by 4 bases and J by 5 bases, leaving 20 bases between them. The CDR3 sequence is CASSLYTPFPGTEAFF. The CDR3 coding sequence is TGTGCCAGCAGTTTATATACGCCCTTCCCGGGGACTGAAGCTTTCTTT.

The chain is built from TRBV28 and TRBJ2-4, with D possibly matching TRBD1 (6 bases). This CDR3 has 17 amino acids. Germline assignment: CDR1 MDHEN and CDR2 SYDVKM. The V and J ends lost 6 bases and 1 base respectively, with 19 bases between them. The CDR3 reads CASSPGFGTPAKNIQYF. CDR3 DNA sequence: TGTGCCAGCAGCCCCGGCTTTGGGACACCTGCCAAAAACATTCAGTACTTC.

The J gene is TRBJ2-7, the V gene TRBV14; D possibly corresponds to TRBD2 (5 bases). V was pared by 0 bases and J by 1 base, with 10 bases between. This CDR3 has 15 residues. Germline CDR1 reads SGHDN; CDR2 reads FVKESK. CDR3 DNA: TGTGCCAGCAGCCAAGATCGGGGTCTTTCCTACGAGCAGTACTTC. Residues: CASSQDRGLSYEQYF. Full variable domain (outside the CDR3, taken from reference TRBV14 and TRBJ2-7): EAGVTQFPSHSVIEKGQTVTLRCDPISGHDNLYWYRRVMGKEIKFLLHFVKESKQDESGMPNNRFLAERTGGTYSTLKVQPAELEDSGVYFCASSQDRGLSYEQYFGPGTRLTVT.

The CDR3 coding sequence is TGTGCCAGCAGTTCGGGGCAGGAGCAGTACTTC. Its translation: CASSSGQEQYF. V gene TRBV27 combines with J gene TRBJ2-7; either TRBD1 or TRBD2 may fit D (5 bases each). The germline V and J ends were trimmed by 4 bases and 7 bases, with 8 bases remaining between them. CDR3 length: 11 residues. The germline V gene encodes CDR1 MNHEY and CDR2 SMNVEV (reference sequence).

The CDR3 spells CASRGNGDEQYF. CDR3 sequence (DNA): TGTGCCAGCAGGGGGAATGGTGACGAGCAGTACTTC. The chain employs TRBV6-5 and TRBJ2-7; D uncertain. Germline V gene sequence: CDR1 MNHEY, CDR2 SVGAGI. CDR3 length: 12 amino acids. V lost 6 bases, J lost 5 bases, and 11 bases lay in between.

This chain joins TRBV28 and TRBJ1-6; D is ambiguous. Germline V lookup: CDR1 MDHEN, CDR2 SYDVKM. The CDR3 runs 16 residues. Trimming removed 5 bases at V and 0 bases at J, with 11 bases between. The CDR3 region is CASSPYRSSYNSPLHF. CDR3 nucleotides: TGTGCCAGCAGTCCCTATCGGAGCTCCTATAATTCACCCCTCCACTTT.

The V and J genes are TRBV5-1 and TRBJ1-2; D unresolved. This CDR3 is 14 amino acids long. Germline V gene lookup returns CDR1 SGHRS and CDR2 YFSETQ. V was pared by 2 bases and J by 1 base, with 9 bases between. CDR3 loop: CASSFDGNNYGYTF. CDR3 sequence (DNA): TGCGCCAGCAGCTTCGACGGGAATAACTATGGCTACACCTTC.

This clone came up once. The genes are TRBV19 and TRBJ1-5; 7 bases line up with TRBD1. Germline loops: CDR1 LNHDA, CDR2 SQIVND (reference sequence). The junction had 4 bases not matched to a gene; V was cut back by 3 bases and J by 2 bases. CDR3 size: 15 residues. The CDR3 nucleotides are TGTGCCAGTAGTATGACAGGGACGGGCAATCAGCCCCAGCATTTT. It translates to CASSMTGTGNQPQHF.

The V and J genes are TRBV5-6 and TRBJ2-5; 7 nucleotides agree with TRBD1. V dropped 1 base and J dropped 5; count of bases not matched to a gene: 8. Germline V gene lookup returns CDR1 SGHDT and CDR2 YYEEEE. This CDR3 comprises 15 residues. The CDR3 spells CASSLNARGWETQYF. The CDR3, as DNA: TGTGCCAGCAGCTTGAATGCCAGGGGGTGGGAGACCCAGTACTTC.

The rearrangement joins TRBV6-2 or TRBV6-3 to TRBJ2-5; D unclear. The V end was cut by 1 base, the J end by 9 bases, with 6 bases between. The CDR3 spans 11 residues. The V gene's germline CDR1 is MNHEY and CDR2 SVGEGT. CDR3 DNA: TGTGCCAGCAGTTACTGGCCATCCCAGTACTTC. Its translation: CASSYWPSQYF.

The CDR3 bases are TGTGCCAGCAGCCAAGACTTTAGGGCCATAATCTACGAGCAGTACTTC. It specifies CASSQDFRAIIYEQYF. The V gene is TRBV3-1 (or the pseudogene TRBV3-2), the J gene TRBJ2-7; no clear D gene. V was pared by 0 bases and J by 3 bases, with 15 bases between. The V gene's germline CDR1 is LGHDT and CDR2 YNNKEL (reference sequence). The CDR3 is made up of 16 amino acids.

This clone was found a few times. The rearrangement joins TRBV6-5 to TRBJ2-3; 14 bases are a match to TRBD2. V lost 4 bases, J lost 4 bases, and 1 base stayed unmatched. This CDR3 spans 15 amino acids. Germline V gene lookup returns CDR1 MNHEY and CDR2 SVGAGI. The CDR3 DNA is TGTGCCAGCAGTTTGACTAGCGGGGGGGCAGATACGCAGTATTTT. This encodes CASSLTSGGADTQYF.

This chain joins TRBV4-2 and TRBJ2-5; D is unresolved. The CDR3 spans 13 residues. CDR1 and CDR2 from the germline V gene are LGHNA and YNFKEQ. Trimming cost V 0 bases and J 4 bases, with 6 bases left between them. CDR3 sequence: CASSQEGRETQYF. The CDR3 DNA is TGTGCCAGCAGCCAAGAAGGTCGAGAGACCCAGTACTTC.

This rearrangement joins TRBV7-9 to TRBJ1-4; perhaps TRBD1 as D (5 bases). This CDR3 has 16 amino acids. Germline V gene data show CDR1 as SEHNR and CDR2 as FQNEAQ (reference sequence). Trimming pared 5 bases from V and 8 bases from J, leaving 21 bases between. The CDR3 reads CASSPRLEEGEEKLFF. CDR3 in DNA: TGTGCCAGCAGCCCCCGCCTTGAGGAAGGGGAAGAAAAACTGTTTTTT.

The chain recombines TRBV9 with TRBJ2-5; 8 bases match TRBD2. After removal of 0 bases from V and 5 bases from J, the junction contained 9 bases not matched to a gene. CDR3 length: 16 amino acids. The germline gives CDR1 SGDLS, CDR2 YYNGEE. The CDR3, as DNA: TGTGCCAGCAGCGTAGGGGTTAGCGGGGTTGGGGAGACCCAGTACTTC. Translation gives CASSVGVSGVGETQYF. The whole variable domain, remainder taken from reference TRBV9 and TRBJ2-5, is DSGVTQTPKHLITATGQRVTLRCSPRSGDLSVYWYQQSLDQGLQFLIQYYNGEERAKGNILERFSAQQFPDLHSELNLSSLELGDSALYFCASSVGVSGVGETQYFGPGTRLLVL.

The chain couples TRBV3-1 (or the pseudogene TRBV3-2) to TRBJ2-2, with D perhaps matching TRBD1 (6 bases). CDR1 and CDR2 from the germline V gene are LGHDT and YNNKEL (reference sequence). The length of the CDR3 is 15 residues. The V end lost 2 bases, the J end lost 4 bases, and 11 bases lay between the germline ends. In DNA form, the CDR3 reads TGTGCCAGCAGCCAATGGGACAAGAGCACCGGGGAGCTGTTTTTT. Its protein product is CASSQWDKSTGELFF.

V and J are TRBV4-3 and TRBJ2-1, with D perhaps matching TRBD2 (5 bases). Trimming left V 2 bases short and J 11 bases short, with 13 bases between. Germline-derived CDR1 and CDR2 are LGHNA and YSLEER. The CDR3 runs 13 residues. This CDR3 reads CASSQRGGGQQFF. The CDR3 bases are TGCGCCAGCAGCCAACGAGGAGGCGGTCAGCAGTTCTTC.